Presented here are 20 T cell receptor beta chains from one specimen sequenced in a study of Ad26.COV2.S vaccination and SARS-CoV-2 variants. Treatment: 15 to 20 received Ad26.COV2.S at low or high dose, single or two shots; 5 received placebo; per-sample allocation not given. Collection of samples fell on day 63 after the first vaccine or placebo injection. Profiled with immunoSEQ multiplex PCR; TCRdb holds only in-frame clones, not every one. Among 350,000 to 500,000 clones listed, 88% were seen once. The sequencing here drew on peripheral blood, taken in a trial of Ad26.COV2.S vaccine versus placebo. These receptors were taken from a person aged 18-60 years who received the Ad26.COV2.S COVID-19 vaccine or a placebo.

DNA of the CDR3: TGTGCCAGCAATACAGGGGTTTCGGAGACCCAGTACTTC. This translates into CASNTGVSETQYF. The rearrangement uses TRBV2 and TRBJ2-5, with 7 nucleotides matching TRBD1. This CDR3 comprises 13 residues. In germline, CDR1 is SNHLY, CDR2 FYNNEI. The trim removed 7 bases at V and 5 bases at J, leaving 7 bases unmatched.

This chain uses TRBV5-4 with TRBJ2-5, with D possibly being TRBD2 (7 bases). Trimming removed 7 bases from V and 5 bases from J, with 15 bases in between. The CDR3 extends over 13 amino acids. CDR1 is SGHNT and CDR2 is YYREEE in the germline V gene (reference sequence). CDR3 sequence reads: CASRPGGGETQYF. The CDR3 DNA reads TGTGCCAGCCGTCCGGGGGGCGGGGAGACCCAGTACTTC.

The chain carries TRBV30 and TRBJ2-5; 12 nucleotides align to TRBD1. V trimming: 7 bases; J trimming: 4 bases; junction bases outside the gene matches: 7. The CDR3 runs 14 residues. Germline loops: CDR1 GTSNPN, CDR2 SVGIG (reference sequence). The CDR3 spells CAFSRDRGRETQYF. The DNA for the CDR3 is TGTGCCTTCAGCCGGGACAGGGGGCGAGAGACCCAGTACTTC.

This chain joins TRBV29-1 and TRBJ2-7; 10 bases are a match to TRBD1. There are 13 residues in the CDR3. Germline CDR1 reads SQVTM; CDR2 reads ANQGSEA. Trimming cost V 6 bases and J 3 bases; bases outside gene matches: 5. CDR3 loop: CSVEDRGFYEQYF. The CDR3 DNA sequence: TGCAGCGTCGAGGACAGGGGGTTCTACGAGCAGTACTTC.

This clone was detected a few times. The chain recombines TRBV3-1 (or the pseudogene TRBV3-2) with TRBJ2-7; D is possibly TRBD2 (6 bases). The CDR3 consists of 14 residues. The germline V and J ends were trimmed by 4 bases and 3 bases, with 13 bases remaining between them. Per germline, CDR1 LGHDT and CDR2 YNNKEL (reference sequence). CDR3 coding DNA: TGTGCCAGCAGCCTCGGGGGTGGATACTACGAGCAGTACTTC. Translating gives CASSLGGGYYEQYF.

This clone was recorded only once. V gene TRBV30 combines with J gene TRBJ1-6, with D tentatively TRBD1 (5 bases). Trimming stripped 0 bases from V and 6 bases from J, with 15 bases between. The CDR3 length is 16 residues. Germline-derived CDR1 and CDR2 are GTSNPN and SVGIG (reference sequence). In DNA form, the CDR3 reads TGTGCCTGGAGTGTACCGCTCGGTACAGGTAATTCACCCCTCCACTTT. Protein sequence: CAWSVPLGTGNSPLHF.

The chain combines TRBV14 with TRBJ1-2; no clear D gene. This CDR3 is built from 13 residues. Trimming shortened V by 7 bases and J by 3 bases, and 12 bases separated the two germline ends. Germline loops: CDR1 SGHDN, CDR2 FVKESK. CDR3 residues: CASTSSRDYGYTF. In nucleotides, the CDR3 is TGTGCCAGCACCTCCTCGAGGGACTATGGCTACACCTTC. Combining the CDR3 with reference TRBV14 and TRBJ1-2 gives the whole variable domain EAGVTQFPSHSVIEKGQTVTLRCDPISGHDNLYWYRRVMGKEIKFLLHFVKESKQDESGMPNNRFLAERTGGTYSTLKVQPAELEDSGVYFCASTSSRDYGYTFGSGTRLTVV.

The V gene is TRBV5-1, the J gene TRBJ1-6; D is unresolved. Germline V gene lookup returns CDR1 SGHRS and CDR2 YFSETQ. The CDR3 runs to 14 residues. V was trimmed by 5 bases and J by 8 bases, leaving 14 bases between them. The CDR3, as DNA: TGCGCCAGCAGTCCAAACGAGTCCGATTCACCCCTCCACTTT. The encoded protein is CASSPNESDSPLHF.

Notes on this clone: Distinct nucleotide sequences in the sample also encode this CDR3. The rearrangement joins TRBV24-1 to TRBJ2-3, with 7 positions matching TRBD2. Losses at the gene ends were 5 bases for V and 3 bases for J; bases not matched to a gene: 1. The CDR3 spans 13 residues. The germline CDR1 and CDR2 sequences are KGHDR and SFDVKD. DNA for the CDR3: TGTGCCACCAGTGGCGGGGGTACAGATACGCAGTATTTT. It translates to CATSGGGTDTQYF.

The genes are TRBV18 and TRBJ2-3; tentative D call: TRBD1 (6 bases). Germline V lookup: CDR1 KGHSH, CDR2 LQKENI. CDR3 length: 15 residues. The V end lost 1 base, the J end lost 4 bases, and 12 bases lay between the germline ends. CDR3 nucleotide sequence: TGTGCCAGCTCACCACTCGTCAGGGGTGCAGATACGCAGTATTTT. Amino acids: CASSPLVRGADTQYF.

The CDR3 bases are TGTGCCAGCGGGTCTAGCGGGGGATACGAGCAGTACTTC. Protein: CASGSSGGYEQYF. The rearrangement links TRBV7-6 to TRBJ2-7, with TRBD2 matching 10 bases. Looked up from germline, CDR1 is SGHVS and CDR2 is FNYEAQ. This CDR3 spans 13 amino acids. V lost 8 bases, J lost 4 bases, and 5 bases stayed unmatched.

The chain uses TRBV29-1 and TRBJ1-1; 8 bases line up with TRBD1. Germline values: CDR1 SQVTM, CDR2 ANQGSEA. V lost 5 bases and J lost 9; bases outside the gene matches: 11. The CDR3 sequence is 13 residues long. CDR3 sequence reads: CSVSTGGATKAFF. The DNA for the CDR3 is TGCAGCGTTTCCACAGGGGGGGCAACTAAAGCTTTCTTT.

As concerns this clone: Other nucleotide sequences from this sample produce the same CDR3. The chain is built from TRBV7-2 and TRBJ2-3; D unresolved. This CDR3 has 14 residues. V was clipped by 1 base and J by 6 bases, with 11 bases between them. Germline CDR1 is SGHTA and CDR2 is FQGNSA. The CDR3 nucleotides are TGTGCCAGCAGCTTAGAAGGTGGGCCGGATACGCAGTATTTT. It specifies CASSLEGGPDTQYF.

The gene calls are TRBV3-1 (or the pseudogene TRBV3-2) and TRBJ2-2, with D possibly TRBD1 on 6 matching bases. V was pared by 1 base and J by 8 bases, with 14 bases between. The germline V gene has CDR1 LGHDT and CDR2 YNNKEL (reference sequence). The CDR3 loop spans 15 amino acids. CDR3 loop: CASSQVGHMRGELFF. Written as DNA, the CDR3 is TGTGCCAGCAGCCAAGTGGGACATATGAGAGGGGAGCTGTTTTTT.

V is TRBV9 and J is TRBJ2-3; D is perhaps TRBD1 (6 bases). V was shortened by 1 base and J by 0 bases, with 9 bases between the two germline ends. CDR3 size: 15 residues. Per the germline V gene, CDR1 is SGDLS and CDR2 is YYNGEE. The DNA for the CDR3 is TGTGCCAGCAGCGTATGGGACACTAGCACAGATACGCAGTATTTT. Translation: CASSVWDTSTDTQYF.

The chain carries TRBV11-2 and TRBJ2-7; D is undetermined. Germline V CDR1 and CDR2: SGHAT, FQNNGV. This CDR3 comprises 14 residues. Trimming pared 2 bases from V and 0 bases from J, leaving 8 bases between. The CDR3 DNA reads TGTGCCAGCAGCTTACAACAGAGCTCCTACGAGCAGTACTTC. It translates to CASSLQQSSYEQYF.

This sequence joins TRBV7-2 and TRBJ2-3; D gene unclear. The CDR3 consists of 14 residues. V was pared by 2 bases and J by 2 bases, with 8 bases between. Looked up from germline, CDR1 is SGHTA and CDR2 is FQGNSA. CDR3 amino acids: CASSLILTTDTQYF. The CDR3 DNA follows: TGTGCCAGCAGCTTAATCTTAACCACAGATACGCAGTATTTT.

The J gene is TRBJ2-7, the V gene TRBV9, with 8 bases fitting TRBD2. The ends lost 0 bases at V and 4 bases at J; junction bases unmatched: 12. The germline V gene encodes CDR1 SGDLS and CDR2 YYNGEE. The CDR3 length is 17 residues. CDR3 residues: CASSVGGGTDLNYEQYF. The DNA of the CDR3 is TGTGCCAGCAGCGTAGGCGGGGGGACGGATCTAAATTACGAGCAGTACTTC.

Written as DNA, the CDR3 is TGTGCCAGCAGCTTGCTAAAAACAGGGTTGAACACTGAAGCTTTCTTT. Protein: CASSLLKTGLNTEAFF. The rearrangement links TRBV5-8 to TRBJ1-1, with D tentatively TRBD1 (6 bases). Trimming took off 1 base at V and 0 bases at J, with 13 bases between the two ends. The CDR3 has 16 amino acids. Per germline, CDR1 SGHTS and CDR2 YDEGEE.

The genes are TRBV9 and TRBJ2-7, with TRBD1 matching over 10 bases. The CDR3 spans 16 residues. Trimming at V came to 3 bases and at J to 0 bases, leaving 6 bases not matched to a gene. Looked up from germline, CDR1 is SGDLS and CDR2 is YYNGEE. CDR3 nucleotides: TGTGCCAGCAGCGCCGGGACAGGGGCTAGCTCCTACGAGCAGTACTTC. Protein product: CASSAGTGASSYEQYF.